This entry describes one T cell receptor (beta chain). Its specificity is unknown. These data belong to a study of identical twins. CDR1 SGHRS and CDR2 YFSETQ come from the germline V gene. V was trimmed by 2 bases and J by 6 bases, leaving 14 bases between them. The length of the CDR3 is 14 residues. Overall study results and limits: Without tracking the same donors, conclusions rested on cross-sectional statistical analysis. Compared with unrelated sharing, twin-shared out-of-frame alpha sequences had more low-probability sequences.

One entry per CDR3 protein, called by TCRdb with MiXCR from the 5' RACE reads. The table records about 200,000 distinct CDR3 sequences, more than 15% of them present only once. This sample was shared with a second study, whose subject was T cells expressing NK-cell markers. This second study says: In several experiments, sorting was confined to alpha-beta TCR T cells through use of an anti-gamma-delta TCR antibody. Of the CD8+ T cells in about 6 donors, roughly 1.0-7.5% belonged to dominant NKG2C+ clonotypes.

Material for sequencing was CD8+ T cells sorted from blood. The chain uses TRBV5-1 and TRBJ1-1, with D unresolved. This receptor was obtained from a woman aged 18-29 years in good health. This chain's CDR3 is CASSLFGWAPEAFF. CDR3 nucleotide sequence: TGCGCCAGCAGCTTATTTGGGTGGGCCCCTGAAGCTTTCTTT.